A single sample gave rise to the 31 T cell receptor beta chains below, sequenced in a study of PD-1 blockade in classical Hodgkin lymphoma. TCRdb keeps only in-frame clones here, not all; method: immunoSEQ multiplex PCR. The sample shows tens of thousands of clones, 81% of them seen only once. Brentuximab vedotin exposure varied among the patients, all of whom had relapsed after autologous stem cell transplantation. The sample consisted of peripheral blood mononuclear cells (PBMCs), taken at baseline. The receptors come from a human donor with classical Hodgkin lymphoma.

V gene TRBV9 combines with J gene TRBJ1-5; D unresolved. CDR1 is SGDLS and CDR2 is YYNGEE in the germline V gene. The CDR3 has 13 amino acids. The V gene lost 5 bases and the J gene lost 9 bases, with 15 bases spanning the gap. In nucleotides, the CDR3 is TGTGCCAGCAGTGCGGACGGTGGCGGGCCCCAGCATTTT. As protein: CASSADGGGPQHF. The full variable domain, rest sourced from reference TRBV9 and TRBJ1-5, is DSGVTQTPKHLITATGQRVTLRCSPRSGDLSVYWYQQSLDQGLQFLIQYYNGEERAKGNILERFSAQQFPDLHSELNLSSLELGDSALYFCASSADGGGPQHFGDGTRLSIL.

The V gene is TRBV4-1, the J gene TRBJ2-7, with a weak D call TRBD2 (6 bases). Between the trimmed V and J ends, which lost 2 bases and 3 bases, there was a span of 14 bases. Per the germline V gene, CDR1 is MGHRA and CDR2 is YSYEKL. CDR3 length equals 15 residues. Here the CDR3 reads CASSQNPAGYYEQYF. The DNA for the CDR3 is TGCGCCAGCAGCCAAAATCCAGCGGGTTACTACGAGCAGTACTTC.

This chain joins TRBV2 and TRBJ1-5; perhaps TRBD1 as D (5 bases). The CDR3 contains 14 residues. Germline values: CDR1 SNHLY, CDR2 FYNNEI. The germline V and J ends were trimmed by 6 bases and 3 bases, with 12 bases remaining between them. DNA of the CDR3: TGTGCCAGCAGAGAGAGGGGAATCAATCAGCCCCAGCATTTT. It yields the protein CASRERGINQPQHF.

The chain uses TRBV27 and TRBJ1-2; D is perhaps TRBD1 (6 bases). V shed 6 bases and J shed 5 bases, with 28 bases lying between them. Germline assignment: CDR1 MNHEY and CDR2 SMNVEV (reference sequence). There are 18 residues in the CDR3. CDR3 coding DNA: TGTGCCAGCAGCCCATCCCAGAACAGGGCTTGGGGTTCATATGGCTACACCTTC. Protein: CASSPSQNRAWGSYGYTF.

The rearrangement joins TRBV7-7 to TRBJ1-3, with TRBD1 matching over 7 bases. Trimming cost V 1 base and J 3 bases; bases outside gene matches: 3. The germline V gene has CDR1 SSHAT and CDR2 FNYEAQ (reference sequence). The CDR3 length is 15 residues. The CDR3 DNA sequence: TGTGCCAGCAGCTTAGGGACAGGCTATGGAAACACCATATATTTT. Translation: CASSLGTGYGNTIYF.

The chain is built from TRBV6-6 and TRBJ2-2; a weak D match, TRBD1 (6 bases). V lost 6 bases and J lost 5, with 13 bases in between. The CDR3 runs 14 residues. Germline lookup yields CDR1 MNHNY and CDR2 SVGAGI (reference sequence). CDR3 in amino acids: CASSPRGFTGELFF. CDR3 nucleotide sequence: TGTGCCAGCAGCCCCAGGGGCTTTACCGGGGAGCTGTTTTTT.

This sequence joins TRBV4-1 and TRBJ2-1; 9 positions match TRBD2. Germline CDR1 MGHRA, CDR2 YSYEKL. The V gene end was trimmed by 0 bases and the J gene end by 10 bases; junction bases not matched to a gene: 10. There are 16 residues in the CDR3. CDR3 region: CASSQDWGGRVEEQFF. DNA of the CDR3: TGCGCCAGCAGCCAAGATTGGGGCGGGAGGGTTGAGGAGCAGTTCTTC.

With respect to this clone: One end of the junction does not line up with germline, which may come from a read error. The chain couples TRBV7-2 to TRBJ2-3, with 9 bases matching TRBD1. The CDR3 totals 13 residues. Germline lookup yields CDR1 SGHTA and CDR2 FQGNSA. The CDR3 DNA is TGTGCCAGCAGCTTACGTTTAACGGACAGGGGCAGTTTT. It encodes CASSLRLTDRGSF.

This rearrangement joins TRBV30 to TRBJ1-2; TRBD1 matches at 10 bases. The CDR3 has 15 residues. The V and J ends lost 4 bases and 5 bases, in that order; junction bases with no gene match: 10. Per germline, CDR1 GTSNPN and CDR2 SVGIG (reference sequence). CDR3 residues: CAWMQSGTGDYGYTF. The CDR3 region has the DNA TGTGCCTGGATGCAATCGGGGACAGGGGATTATGGCTACACCTTC.

This chain links TRBV7-8 with TRBJ2-7; D remains ambiguous. Trimming removed 0 bases from V and 5 bases from J, with 11 bases in between. The CDR3 is 14 amino acids. Germline CDR1 SGHVS, CDR2 FQNEAQ. Here the CDR3 DNA reads TGTGCCAGCAGCTTAGCGCAAACTGCTCACGAGCAGTACTTC. This sequence encodes CASSLAQTAHEQYF. Complete variable domain (other parts from reference TRBV7-8 and TRBJ2-7): GAGVSQSPRYKVAKRGQDVALRCDPISGHVSLFWYQQALGQGPEFLTYFQNEAQLDKSGLPSDRFFAERPEGSVSTLKIQRTQQEDSAVYLCASSLAQTAHEQYFGPGTRLTVT.

This chain links TRBV10-3 with TRBJ2-2; 12 bases match TRBD2. Germline V gene data show CDR1 as ENHRY and CDR2 as SYGVKD. The trim removed 4 bases at V and 8 bases at J, leaving 11 bases unmatched. This CDR3 is 17 amino acids long. The CDR3 region is CAISARIVLAGGGELFF. CDR3 nucleotides: TGTGCCATCAGTGCGAGGATAGTACTAGCGGGAGGAGGGGAGCTGTTTTTT.

The genes are TRBV6-4 and TRBJ1-4, with 7 nucleotides matching TRBD1. Germline V gene sequence: CDR1 MRHNA, CDR2 SNTAGT. V lost 4 bases to trimming and J lost 8 bases; unmatched junction nucleotides: 10. There are 15 residues in the CDR3. The CDR3 is CASSAERGLCEKLFF. Here the CDR3 DNA reads TGTGCCAGCAGTGCTGAAAGGGGGCTTTGCGAAAAACTGTTTTTT.

The genes are TRBV29-1 and TRBJ2-5; 9 nucleotides agree with TRBD2. The CDR3 has 14 residues. After removal of 6 bases from V and 0 bases from J, the junction contained 5 bases not matched to a gene. In germline, CDR1 is SQVTM, CDR2 ANQGSEA. CDR3 in DNA: TGCAGCGTCTCCGGGACTAGCAACCAAGAGACCCAGTACTTC. Encoded protein: CSVSGTSNQETQYF.

This clone was seen a single time. This sequence joins TRBV2 and TRBJ2-4; D may correspond to TRBD1 or TRBD2 (5 bases each). The germline CDR1 and CDR2 sequences are SNHLY and FYNNEI. Trimming stripped 7 bases from V and 0 bases from J, with 16 bases between. This CDR3 has 16 amino acids. CDR3 sequence (DNA): TGTGCCAGCAACCGAAGAGGGGATCTAGCCAAAAACATTCAGTACTTC. Protein: CASNRRGDLAKNIQYF.

The chain uses TRBV29-1 and TRBJ2-3; no clear D gene. The germline V and J ends were trimmed by 6 bases and 0 bases, with 16 bases remaining between them. The CDR3 has 15 residues. Germline lookup yields CDR1 SQVTM and CDR2 ANQGSEA. The CDR3 spells CSVAKVLDSTDTQYF. Written as DNA, the CDR3 is TGCAGCGTCGCCAAAGTCTTAGACAGCACAGATACGCAGTATTTT.

The J gene is TRBJ1-4, the V gene TRBV19, with 7 bases matching TRBD1. Germline CDR1 is LNHDA and CDR2 is SQIVND (reference sequence). The CDR3 extends over 15 amino acids. The J segment lost 7 bases and the V segment lost 1 base, leaving 6 bases of the junction unmatched. The CDR3 region has the DNA TGTGCCAGTAGTATAGGACAGGGCCCGGGTGAAAAACTGTTTTTT. Its translation: CASSIGQGPGEKLFF.

The genes are TRBV12-5 and TRBJ2-2; 11 nucleotides align to TRBD2. Losses at the gene ends were 2 bases for V and 7 bases for J; bases not matched to a gene: 6. CDR1 is LGHNT and CDR2 is FRNRAP in the germline V gene. The CDR3 consists of 16 residues. CDR3 nucleotides: TGTGCTAGTGGTTTGAGACTGACTAGCGGGAACGGGGAGCTGTTTTTT. Encoded protein: CASGLRLTSGNGELFF.

The gene calls are TRBV27 and TRBJ2-1; 9 bases map to TRBD1. CDR1 is MNHEY and CDR2 is SMNVEV in the germline V gene (reference sequence). The CDR3 is 16 residues long. Trimming took 6 bases from V and 5 from J; bases not matched to a gene: 11. CDR3 residues: CASRPLRDRAHNEQFF. The DNA for the CDR3 is TGTGCCAGCAGGCCTCTTCGGGACAGGGCCCACAATGAGCAGTTCTTC.

The gene calls are TRBV5-1 and TRBJ2-2; TRBD1 agrees at 11 bases. V lost 2 bases and J lost 7; bases outside the gene matches: 4. Germline values: CDR1 SGHRS, CDR2 YFSETQ. The CDR3 length is 15 residues. CDR3 nucleotides: TGCGCCAGCAGCTTTCGGACAGGGGGCATCGGGGAGCTGTTTTTT. It codes for CASSFRTGGIGELFF.

The gene calls are TRBV9 and TRBJ2-3, with D perhaps matching TRBD2 (5 bases). The ends were cut back, 0 bases at V and 2 bases at J, with 10 bases in the middle. The CDR3 is 15 amino acids. The germline CDR1 and CDR2 sequences are SGDLS and YYNGEE. In DNA form, the CDR3 reads TGTGCCAGCAGCGTAGACCAGCGGTACACAGATACGCAGTATTTT. This gives the protein CASSVDQRYTDTQYF.

The CDR3 nucleotides are TGTGCCAGCAGCTTAGGGGGGGGGCTGACCTACAATGAGCAGTTCTTC. The encoded protein is CASSLGGGLTYNEQFF. V usage is TRBV7-6 and J usage is TRBJ2-1; possibly TRBD2 for D (7 bases). The CDR3 length is 16 residues. The germline gives CDR1 SGHVS, CDR2 FNYEAQ. The V end was cut by 1 base, the J end by 2 bases, with 12 bases between.

The chain combines TRBV7-9 with TRBJ1-4, with 7 bases fitting TRBD1. Germline V gives CDR1 SEHNR, CDR2 FQNEAQ (reference sequence). CDR3 length: 15 amino acids. V dropped 5 bases and J dropped 2; count of bases not matched to a gene: 5. The CDR3 here is CASSVHRGTNEKLFF. In DNA, the CDR3 is TGTGCCAGCAGCGTCCACAGGGGCACTAATGAAAAACTGTTTTTT.

The chain recombines TRBV11-3 with TRBJ2-3; D is unresolved. Germline V lookup: CDR1 SGHNT, CDR2 YENEEA. Trimming cost V 5 bases and J 2 bases, with 8 bases left between them. This CDR3 has 13 residues. CDR3 DNA sequence: TGTGCCAGCAGCCGTGGCCTCACAGATACGCAGTATTTT. Its translation is CASSRGLTDTQYF.

The chain joins TRBV9 to TRBJ1-1, with D hard to call. V lost 3 bases to trimming and J lost 5 bases, with 8 bases between them. The germline CDR1 and CDR2 sequences are SGDLS and YYNGEE. This CDR3 has 12 residues. CDR3 nucleotide sequence: TGTGCCAGCAGCGGAGTTGGGACTGAAGCTTTCTTT. It is translated as CASSGVGTEAFF.

This clone was found once. V gene TRBV27 combines with J gene TRBJ2-7; D is ambiguous. V was cut by 5 bases and J by 0 bases, with 26 bases left in between. The CDR3 extends over 19 amino acids. From germline, CDR1 is MNHEY and CDR2 SMNVEV (reference sequence). The CDR3 DNA reads as TGTGCCAGCAGTCCCAGGAGATGGAGAGACCCTATCTACTCCTACGAGCAGTACTTC. Protein product: CASSPRRWRDPIYSYEQYF.

V usage is TRBV6-5 and J usage is TRBJ1-1; D unclear. Germline CDR1 reads MNHEY; CDR2 reads SVGAGI. The CDR3 is 13 residues long. Trimming pared 6 bases from V and 1 base from J, leaving 9 bases between. The CDR3 protein is CASSRRGNTEAFF. The CDR3 coding sequence is TGTGCCAGCAGCCGTCGAGGGAACACTGAAGCTTTCTTT.

The chain has TRBV7-2 and TRBJ2-7, with 7 nucleotides matching TRBD2. In germline, CDR1 is SGHTA, CDR2 FQGNSA. The CDR3 length is 14 residues. The ends lost 1 base at V and 4 bases at J; junction bases unmatched: 4. Here the CDR3 DNA reads TGTGCCAGCAGCTTAGGGGGGGGACTTTACGAGCAGTACTTC. Translated: CASSLGGGLYEQYF.

This chain joins TRBV18 and TRBJ2-1; 7 bases are shared with TRBD2. The germline gives CDR1 KGHSH, CDR2 LQKENI. The trim removed 8 bases at V and 7 bases at J, leaving 14 bases unmatched. This CDR3 is 15 amino acids long. The CDR3 region is CASVLGAGVGNEQFF. The CDR3 DNA reads as TGTGCCAGCGTTTTGGGTGCGGGAGTCGGGAATGAGCAGTTCTTC.

The chain uses TRBV4-1 and TRBJ2-3; D gene unclear. CDR3 length: 16 residues. The V end was cut by 1 base, the J end by 2 bases, with 13 bases between. Germline V gives CDR1 MGHRA, CDR2 YSYEKL. This CDR3 reads CASSQVGRLLTDTQYF. CDR3 in DNA: TGCGCCAGCAGCCAAGTCGGGCGGCTACTCACAGATACGCAGTATTTT.

J is TRBJ2-7 and V is TRBV4-1; TRBD1 might be the D (6 bases). CDR1 and CDR2 from the germline V gene are MGHRA and YSYEKL. V was pared by 0 bases and J by 1 base, with 10 bases between. The CDR3 extends over 15 amino acids. The CDR3 loop is CASSQEGHTSYEQYV. CDR3 nucleotides: TGCGCCAGCAGCCAAGAGGGACACACATCCTACGAGCAGTACGTC.

As regards this clone: At the DNA level, this CDR3 is encoded by other sequences in the same sample as well. V gene TRBV11-2 combines with J gene TRBJ2-1, with 12 bases identical to TRBD2. Per germline, CDR1 SGHAT and CDR2 FQNNGV. J lost 4 bases, V lost 2 bases, and 3 bases had no gene match. CDR3 size: 16 residues. The CDR3 sequence is CASSLRLAGVYNEQFF. The DNA for the CDR3 is TGTGCCAGCAGCTTACGACTAGCGGGGGTATACAATGAGCAGTTCTTC.